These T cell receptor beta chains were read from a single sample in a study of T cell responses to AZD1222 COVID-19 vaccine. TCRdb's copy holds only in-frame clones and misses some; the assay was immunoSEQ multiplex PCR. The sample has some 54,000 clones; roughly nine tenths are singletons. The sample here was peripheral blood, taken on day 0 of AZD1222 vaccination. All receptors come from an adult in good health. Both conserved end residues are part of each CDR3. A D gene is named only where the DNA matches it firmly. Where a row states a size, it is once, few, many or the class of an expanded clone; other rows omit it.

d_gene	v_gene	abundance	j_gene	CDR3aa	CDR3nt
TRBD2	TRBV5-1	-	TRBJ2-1	CASSPRTSGGENEQFF	TGCGCCAGCAGCCCGCGGACTAGCGGGGGAGAAAATGAGCAGTTCTTC
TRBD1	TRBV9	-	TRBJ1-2	CASSVEVRPGGDGYTF	TGTGCCAGCAGCGTAGAAGTTAGGCCAGGGGGGGATGGCTACACCTTC
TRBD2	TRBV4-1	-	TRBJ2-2	CASSQDGGTSGIPGELFF	TGCGCCAGCAGCCAAGACGGAGGGACTAGCGGGATTCCCGGGGAGCTGTTTTTT
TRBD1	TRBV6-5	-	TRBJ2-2	CASRETRDRSGELFF	TGTGCCAGCAGAGAGACCCGGGACAGGTCCGGGGAGCTGTTTTTT
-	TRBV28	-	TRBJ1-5	CASSYRTDSNQPQHF	TGTGCCAGCAGTTATAGGACGGATAGCAATCAGCCCCAGCATTTT
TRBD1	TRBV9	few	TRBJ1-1	CASSATDRGVEAFF	TGTGCCAGCAGCGCGACTGACAGGGGAGTTGAAGCTTTCTTT
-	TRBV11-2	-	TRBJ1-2	CASSLGLQTAYGYTF	TGTGCCAGCAGCTTAGGACTTCAGACAGCCTATGGCTACACCTTC
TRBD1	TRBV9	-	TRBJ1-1	CASSVGTGNTEAFF	TGTGCCAGCAGCGTAGGGACAGGGAACACTGAAGCTTTCTTT
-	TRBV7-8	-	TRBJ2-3	CASSPDLFGGTDTQYF	TGTGCCAGCAGCCCGGACCTATTCGGAGGCACAGATACGCAGTATTTT
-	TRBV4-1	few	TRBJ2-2	CASSPYAGRENTGELFF	TGCGCCAGCAGCCCCTATGCTGGACGGGAAAACACCGGGGAGCTGTTTTTT
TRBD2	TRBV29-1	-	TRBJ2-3	CSVEDHETSGGFTDTQYF	TGCAGCGTTGAAGACCACGAAACTAGCGGGGGTTTTACAGATACGCAGTATTTT
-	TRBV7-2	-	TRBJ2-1	CASSPDLAVTTRGGQFF	TGTGCCAGCAGCCCCGACCTCGCGGTCACGACAAGGGGGGGACAGTTCTTC
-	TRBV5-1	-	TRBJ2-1	CASSLGTTNEQFF	TGCGCCAGCAGCTTGGGAACAACCAATGAGCAGTTCTTC
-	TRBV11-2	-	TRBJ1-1	CASSIQQRSTEAFF	TGTGCCAGCAGCATCCAACAGAGGAGCACTGAAGCTTTCTTT
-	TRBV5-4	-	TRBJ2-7	CASSLDPGLLSYEQYF	TGTGCCAGCAGCTTGGATCCGGGACTTCTCTCCTACGAGCAGTACTTC
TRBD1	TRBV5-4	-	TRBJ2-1	CASSRGQGQYNEQFF	TGTGCCAGCAGCCGGGGACAGGGACAGTACAATGAGCAGTTCTTC
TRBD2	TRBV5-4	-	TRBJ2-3	CASSFPSGKEDTQYF	TGTGCCAGCAGCTTCCCTAGCGGGAAGGAAGATACGCAGTATTTT
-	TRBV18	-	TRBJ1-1	CASSPTLQGYTEAFF	TGTGCCAGCTCACCCACACTTCAGGGATACACTGAAGCTTTCTTT
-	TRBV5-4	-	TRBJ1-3	CASSLDTSSGNTIYF	TGTGCCAGCAGCCTAGACACGAGCTCTGGAAACACCATATATTTT
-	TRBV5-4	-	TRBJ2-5	CASSYGMGQETQYF	TGTGCCAGCAGTTATGGTATGGGTCAAGAGACCCAGTACTTC
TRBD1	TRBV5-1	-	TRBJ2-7	CASRDRGTEQYF	TGCGCCAGCAGGGACAGGGGCACCGAGCAGTACTTC
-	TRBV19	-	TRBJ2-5	CASSADPGETQYF	TGTGCCAGTAGTGCGGACCCAGGAGAGACCCAGTACTTC
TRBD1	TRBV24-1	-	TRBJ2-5	CATSDPGQQETQYF	TGTGCCACCAGTGATCCGGGACAGCAAGAGACCCAGTACTTC
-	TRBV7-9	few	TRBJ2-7	CASSLAAGATYEQYF	TGTGCCAGCAGCTTAGCCGCCGGGGCAACCTACGAGCAGTACTTC
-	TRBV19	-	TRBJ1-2	CASSIAAMTNYGYTF	TGTGCCAGTAGTATAGCGGCGATGACTAACTATGGCTACACCTTC
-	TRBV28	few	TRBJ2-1	CASSLTRHYNEQFF	TGTGCCAGCAGTTTAACGCGGCACTACAATGAGCAGTTCTTC
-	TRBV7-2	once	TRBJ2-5	CASSFGLAETQYF	TGTGCCAGCAGCTTCGGGCTAGCAGAGACCCAGTACTTC
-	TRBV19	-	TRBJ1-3	CASSYTGNTIYF	TGTGCCAGTAGTTACACTGGAAACACCATATATTTT
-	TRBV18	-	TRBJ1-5	CASSPSESSNQPQHF	TGTGCCAGCTCACCTTCAGAAAGTAGCAATCAGCCCCAGCATTTT